The clone carrying this TCR beta chain was found a few times. Its antigen is currently unknown. The source of the sample is a study of beta chain features in type 1 diabetes. Study conclusions and caveats: Type 1 diabetes patients showed a moderate but significant shortening of TCRB CDR3s in all four CD4+ subsets.

Of the isolated RNA, all was reverse transcribed, and so the sequenced material was expressed TCRB transcripts. Clones were sequenced by immunoSEQ multiplex PCR, and TCRdb holds only the in-frame ones, with some missing. The sample contains fewer than 450,000 clones, about 13% of which appear only once. The germline CDR1 and CDR2 sequences are SGHRS and YFSETQ. J was trimmed by 4 bases and V by 2 bases; bases with no gene match: 11. CDR3 length equals 17 residues. Only one heparinised blood draw was taken per donor, and its volume averaged about 116 mL. The rearrangement links TRBV5-1 to TRBJ2-3, with 9 bases lining up with TRBD1. The source is a woman between 18 and 29 years old with type 1 diabetes. The sequencing input was naive CD4+ T cells from blood. This chain's CDR3 is CASSFGTGNRYADTQYF. The CDR3 DNA sequence: TGCGCCAGCAGCTTCGGGACAGGGAATCGGTACGCAGATACGCAGTATTTT. Combining the CDR3 with reference TRBV5-1 and TRBJ2-3 gives the whole variable domain KAGVTQTPRYLIKTRGQQVTLSCSPISGHRSVSWYQQTPGQGLQFLFEYFSETQRNKGNFPGRFSGRQFSNSRSEMNVSTLELGDSALYLCASSFGTGNRYADTQYFGPGTRLTVL.